This entry describes one T cell receptor beta chain. What it binds is not known. Assay: immunoSEQ multiplex PCR; the TCRdb copy retains only in-frame clones and omits some. The sample yields approximately 11,000 clones, approximately 86% seen once. PRAID combined immunodeficiency and autoinflammation. The data stem from a study of stem cell transplantation in POMP-related autoinflammatory disease. Background on the study: Before transplant: CD4+ naive skewing, low CD8+ proportions, reduced cytokine secretion.

Study results and limitations: In PRAID patients, the number of distinct TRB V-J gene pairings was restricted. A trend toward lower repertoire diversity and greater clonality appeared in every analyzed T-cell subset of PRAID patients.

The specimen was CD8+ T cells from PBMCs, collected before stem cell transplantation. This clonotype originated in a human donor with POMP-related autoinflammation and immune dysregulation (PRAID).

The CDR3 region has the DNA TGCGCCAGCAAGCTCAGCTCAGGTTCCAAAAACATTCAGTACTTC. This encodes CASKLSSGSKNIQYF. The chain joins TRBV5-1 to TRBJ2-4; D gene ambiguous. V was clipped by 6 bases and J by 2 bases, with 15 bases between them. Germline CDR1 reads SGHRS; CDR2 reads YFSETQ. The CDR3 extends over 15 amino acids.